Listed below are T cell receptor beta chains from one sample, sequenced in a study of blood T cell repertoires in COVID-19. Using immunoSEQ multiplex PCR, the repertoire was profiled, and TCRdb retains in-frame clones only, with some absent. Among 300,000 to 400,000 clones listed, about 91% were seen once. The sample comprised peripheral blood. Receptor source: a man aged 25-40 years with COVID-19, enrolled during active disease. The CDR3 runs from the conserved cysteine through the conserved F or W. The D gene is left open where the match is weak. Clone size appears in some rows only: once, few, many, or a class for an expanded clone.

d_gene: .; j_gene: TRBJ2-3; v_gene: TRBV24-1; abundance: once; CDR3aa: CATQRQGTDTQYF; CDR3nt: TGTGCCACTCAGCGACAGGGCACAGATACGCAGTATTTT
d_gene: .; j_gene: TRBJ1-1; v_gene: TRBV12-1; abundance: .; CDR3aa: CASSLGQGTTEAFF; CDR3nt: TGTGCCAGCAGCCTCGGACAGGGGACTACTGAAGCTTTCTTT
d_gene: TRBD1; j_gene: TRBJ1-2; v_gene: TRBV5-5; abundance: .; CDR3aa: CASSFYDREYYGYTF; CDR3nt: TGTGCCAGCAGCTTCTATGACAGGGAGTACTATGGCTACACCTTC
d_gene: .; j_gene: TRBJ2-7; v_gene: TRBV28; abundance: once; CDR3aa: CASYDRRSEQYF; CDR3nt: TGTGCCAGCTATGACAGGCGGAGCGAGCAGTACTTC
d_gene: TRBD2; j_gene: TRBJ2-5; v_gene: TRBV6-5; abundance: .; CDR3aa: CASRVGGAETQYF; CDR3nt: TGTGCCAGCAGGGTCGGGGGGGCAGAGACCCAGTACTTC
d_gene: .; j_gene: TRBJ2-7; v_gene: TRBV19; abundance: .; CDR3aa: CASSIDVEGSYEQYF; CDR3nt: TGTGCCAGTAGTATAGATGTCGAGGGATCCTACGAGCAGTACTTC
d_gene: TRBD1; j_gene: TRBJ2-6; v_gene: TRBV18; abundance: .; CDR3aa: CASSRGTVPTSGANVLTF; CDR3nt: TGTGCCAGCTCACGAGGGACAGTCCCCACCTCTGGGGCCAACGTCCTGACTTTC
d_gene: .; j_gene: TRBJ2-7; v_gene: TRBV13; abundance: .; CDR3aa: CASSLGRLTVRTTTYEQYF; CDR3nt: TGTGCCAGCAGCTTAGGTCGGTTGACAGTACGGACTACTACCTACGAGCAGTACTTC
d_gene: .; j_gene: TRBJ1-2; v_gene: TRBV28; abundance: .; CDR3aa: CASSLMSYGYTF; CDR3nt: TGTGCCAGCAGTTTGATGAGCTATGGCTACACCTTC
d_gene: .; j_gene: TRBJ2-2; v_gene: TRBV19; abundance: .; CDR3aa: CASSIDTGPLTGELFF; CDR3nt: TGTGCCAGTAGTATAGACACGGGTCCCCTTACCGGGGAGCTGTTTTTT
d_gene: .; j_gene: TRBJ2-1; v_gene: TRBV5-6; abundance: .; CDR3aa: CASSSRFYNEQFF; CDR3nt: TGTGCCAGCAGCTCCCGGTTTTACAATGAGCAGTTCTTC
d_gene: TRBD1; j_gene: TRBJ2-5; v_gene: TRBV6-5; abundance: .; CDR3aa: CASRTTGAETQYF; CDR3nt: TGTGCCAGCAGGACGACAGGGGCAGAGACCCAGTACTTC
d_gene: TRBD2; j_gene: TRBJ2-1; v_gene: TRBV7-9; abundance: .; CDR3aa: CASSLPTSGSRNEQFF; CDR3nt: TGTGCCAGCAGCTTACCCACTAGCGGGAGTAGGAATGAGCAGTTCTTC
d_gene: TRBD1; j_gene: TRBJ2-5; v_gene: TRBV7-2; abundance: .; CDR3aa: CASSQDRVQETQYF; CDR3nt: TGTGCCAGCAGCCAGGACAGGGTTCAAGAGACCCAGTACTTC
d_gene: TRBD1; j_gene: TRBJ2-7; v_gene: TRBV6-2/TRBV6-3; abundance: .; CDR3aa: CASSQPGTGFVPEQYF; CDR3nt: TGTGCCAGCAGCCAACCCGGGACAGGGTTTGTCCCCGAGCAGTACTTC
d_gene: .; j_gene: TRBJ1-2; v_gene: TRBV5-4; abundance: many; CDR3aa: CASTTPDGYYGYTF; CDR3nt: TGTGCCAGCACGACTCCCGACGGGTACTATGGCTACACCTTC
d_gene: TRBD2; j_gene: TRBJ2-5; v_gene: TRBV7-9; abundance: .; CDR3aa: CASSLGGTSGETQYF; CDR3nt: TGTGCCAGCAGCTTAGGAGGGACTAGTGGAGAGACCCAGTACTTC
d_gene: TRBD1; j_gene: TRBJ1-1; v_gene: TRBV5-5; abundance: .; CDR3aa: CASSVQGLAVAFF; CDR3nt: TGTGCCAGCAGCGTACAGGGGTTGGCGGTAGCTTTCTTT
d_gene: TRBD2; j_gene: TRBJ2-1; v_gene: TRBV18; abundance: .; CDR3aa: CASSSPAGANEQFF; CDR3nt: TGTGCCAGCTCCAGCCCAGCGGGGGCCAATGAGCAGTTCTTC
d_gene: .; j_gene: TRBJ2-7; v_gene: TRBV2; abundance: .; CDR3aa: CASGRPLTPEQYF; CDR3nt: TGTGCCAGCGGGCGACCCCTAACCCCCGAGCAGTACTTC
d_gene: TRBD1; j_gene: TRBJ1-3; v_gene: TRBV9; abundance: .; CDR3aa: CASSVEGAYGNTIYF; CDR3nt: TGTGCCAGCAGCGTAGAGGGGGCATACGGAAACACCATATATTTT
d_gene: TRBD2; j_gene: TRBJ2-1; v_gene: TRBV3-1/TRBV3-2; abundance: .; CDR3aa: CASSQTSGTNNEQFF; CDR3nt: TGTGCCAGCAGCCAGACTAGCGGGACAAACAATGAGCAGTTCTTC
d_gene: TRBD1; j_gene: TRBJ2-7; v_gene: TRBV18; abundance: .; CDR3aa: CASSPPGTATSYEQYF; CDR3nt: TGTGCCAGCTCACCGCCGGGGACAGCGACTTCCTACGAGCAGTACTTC
d_gene: TRBD1; j_gene: TRBJ2-7; v_gene: TRBV5-6; abundance: .; CDR3aa: CASSLWTGDGEQYF; CDR3nt: TGTGCCAGCAGCTTGTGGACAGGGGACGGCGAGCAGTACTTC